What follows are 32 T cell receptor beta chains derived from one specimen sequenced in a study of vaccination effects on CD4 cells after COVID-19. Assay used: immunoSEQ multiplex PCR; TCRdb lists only in-frame clones, some missing. In the table there are 25,000 to 30,000 clones, about 62% of which are singletons. It was after around 10 days of culture that CD4+ T cells were isolated. Antigen specificity for these receptors is unknown. The sample was CD4+ T cells from PBMCs cultured without peptide, taken before COVID-19 vaccination. Source of these receptors: a human donor who received a COVID-19 vaccine.

The chain employs TRBV7-2 and TRBJ2-1; D unclear. The CDR3 extends over 11 amino acids. CDR1 and CDR2 from the germline V gene are SGHTA and FQGNSA. Trimming shortened V by 5 bases and J by 10 bases, and 9 bases separated the two germline ends. The CDR3 spells CASSRAQEQFF. The DNA of the CDR3 is TGTGCCAGCAGCCGAGCCCAAGAGCAGTTCTTC.

This clone was recorded only once. J is TRBJ2-5 and V is TRBV5-4; 11 nucleotides agree with TRBD1. The germline V gene encodes CDR1 SGHNT and CDR2 YYREEE (reference sequence). V gave up 4 bases and J gave up 6 bases; unmatched junction bases: 8. The CDR3 contains 15 residues. The CDR3 bases are TGTGCCAGCAGCGCCGGGGACAGGGGGTGGAAGACCCAGTACTTC. It yields the protein CASSAGDRGWKTQYF.

This chain connects TRBV19 to TRBJ1-5; TRBD1 matches 9 bases. The CDR3 extends over 16 amino acids. Germline lookup yields CDR1 LNHDA and CDR2 SQIVND (reference sequence). Trimming took 5 bases from V and 6 from J; bases not matched to a gene: 11. In DNA, the CDR3 is TGTGCCAGTAGTCGTACCCCGGGACAGGGCCGTCAGCCCCAGCATTTT. It specifies CASSRTPGQGRQPQHF.

The chain combines TRBV5-1 with TRBJ2-7, with TRBD1 identical over 8 bases. This CDR3 spans 15 amino acids. J was trimmed by 2 bases and V by 0 bases; bases with no gene match: 4. The germline V gene has CDR1 SGHRS and CDR2 YFSETQ. The CDR3 bases are TGCGCCAGCAGCTTGGCCGGACAGGGTCCCTACGAGCAGTACTTC. Amino acid sequence: CASSLAGQGPYEQYF.

This chain connects TRBV5-1 to TRBJ1-1, with 7 bases aligning to TRBD1. Germline CDR1 is SGHRS and CDR2 is YFSETQ. J lost 11 bases, V lost 5 bases, and 12 bases had no gene match. The CDR3 totals 13 residues. The CDR3 DNA reads TGCGCCAGCAGTCAATCTCAGGGGGAGGAGGCTTTCTTT. This gives the protein CASSQSQGEEAFF.

The chain combines TRBV21-1 with TRBJ2-7; TRBD1 is taken as the D call from the table, unchecked against the DNA. TRBV21-1 is flagged as a pseudogene. This CDR3 comprises 17 residues. CDR3 in DNA: TGTGCCAGCAGCAAACGAGGTATCGGGACAGGGTCCCACGAGCAGTACTTC. Encoded protein: CASSKRGIGTGSHEQYF.

J is TRBJ2-5 and V is TRBV10-2; D possibly corresponds to TRBD1 (5 bases). The V gene lost 6 bases and the J gene lost 5 bases, with 22 bases spanning the gap. Germline V gene data show CDR1 as WSHSY and CDR2 as SAAADI. CDR3 length equals 16 residues. CDR3 region: CASRGSRGREIETQYF. Here the CDR3 DNA reads TGCGCCAGCAGGGGATCTAGGGGCAGGGAAATTGAGACCCAGTACTTC.

V usage is TRBV7-9 and J usage is TRBJ2-5, with TRBD1 matching over 10 bases. CDR1 is SEHNR, CDR2 FQNEAQ, per germline (reference sequence). V was pared by 3 bases and J by 10 bases, with 14 bases of the junction left unmatched. There are 16 residues in the CDR3. The CDR3 bases are TGTGCCAGCAGCTTGGGGGGACAGGGGCCCCGGGAGGGCCAGTACTTC. Its protein product is CASSLGGQGPREGQYF.

The chain employs TRBV30 and TRBJ1-6; D is uncertain. The CDR3 extends over 14 amino acids. Between the trimmed V and J ends, which lost 0 bases and 10 bases, there was a span of 13 bases. Germline assignment: CDR1 GTSNPN and CDR2 SVGIG (reference sequence). CDR3 residues: CAWSVDPTGSPLHF. The CDR3 region has the DNA TGTGCCTGGAGTGTAGATCCTACGGGATCACCCCTCCACTTT. Full variable domain (rest looked up from reference TRBV30 and TRBJ1-6): SQTIHQWPATLVQPVGSPLSLECTVEGTSNPNLYWYRQAAGRGLQLLFYSVGIGQISSEVPQNLSASRPQDRQFILSSKKLLLSDSGFYLCAWSVDPTGSPLHFGNGTRLTVT.

This clone was counted a few times. The chain links TRBV4-1 to TRBJ2-5; TRBD2 matches at 12 bases. CDR3 length equals 16 residues. V lost 3 bases and J lost 3; bases outside the gene matches: 5. CDR1 MGHRA and CDR2 YSYEKL come from the germline V gene. The CDR3 sequence: CASSQALAGGKETQYF. The CDR3 DNA follows: TGCGCCAGCAGCCAGGCTCTAGCGGGGGGGAAAGAGACCCAGTACTTC.

The chain uses TRBV20-1 and TRBJ1-4; D uncertain. The V end lost 3 bases, the J end lost 8 bases, and 10 bases lay between the germline ends. Germline V gene sequence: CDR1 DFQATT, CDR2 SNEGSKA (reference sequence). This CDR3 has 12 residues. Here the CDR3 reads CSASSTDEKLFF. DNA for the CDR3: TGCAGTGCTAGTTCTACAGACGAAAAACTGTTTTTT.

This clone was seen only once. J is TRBJ1-1 and V is TRBV10-3; D uncertain. This CDR3 has 13 amino acids. Trimming pared 11 bases from V and 0 bases from J, leaving 13 bases between. Germline V gene sequence: CDR1 ENHRY, CDR2 SYGVKD. The CDR3 bases are TGTGCCCGAGCAGCTTCGCTGAACACTGAAGCTTTCTTT. It encodes CARAASLNTEAFF.

This chain joins TRBV3-1 (or the pseudogene TRBV3-2) and TRBJ2-1, with TRBD2 as a possible D gene (6 bases). The V end lost 1 base, the J end lost 0 bases, and 10 bases lay between the germline ends. Germline V gene sequence: CDR1 LGHDT, CDR2 YNNKEL (reference sequence). The CDR3 runs to 16 residues. CDR3 sequence (DNA): TGTGCCAGCAGCCAAGTCCCCGGGAGCTCCTACAATGAGCAGTTCTTC. Residues: CASSQVPGSSYNEQFF.

The CDR3: CASSLRESSGQPQHF. For the CDR3, the DNA is TGTGCCAGCAGCTTACGGGAGAGCTCGGGTCAGCCCCAGCATTTT. The gene calls are TRBV7-8 and TRBJ1-5; no reliable D call. V lost 2 bases and J 6 bases, leaving 14 bases between the germline ends. Germline V gene lookup returns CDR1 SGHVS and CDR2 FQNEAQ. The CDR3 totals 15 residues.

Only one count was recorded for this clone. The chain couples TRBV28 to TRBJ2-1; 8 nucleotides align to TRBD1. CDR3 length equals 15 residues. V lost 6 bases to trimming and J lost 0 bases; unmatched junction nucleotides: 4. CDR1 is MDHEN, CDR2 SYDVKM, per germline. CDR3 region: CASRTGQGSYNEQFF. The CDR3 nucleotides read TGTGCCAGCAGGACCGGACAGGGCTCCTACAATGAGCAGTTCTTC. Filled out from reference TRBV28 and TRBJ2-1, the complete variable domain reads DVKVTQSSRYLVKRTGEKVFLECVQDMDHENMFWYRQDPGLGLRLIYFSYDVKMKEKGDIPEGYSVSREKKERFSLILESASTNQTSMYLCASRTGQGSYNEQFFGPGTRLTVL.

The chain carries TRBV27 and TRBJ2-5, with D unclear. Per germline, CDR1 MNHEY and CDR2 SMNVEV (reference sequence). CDR3 length: 13 residues. Between the trimmed V and J ends, which lost 1 base and 4 bases, there was a span of 7 bases. CDR3 coding DNA: TGTGCCAGCAGTTTATTTGCTGGAGAGACCCAGTACTTC. This translates into CASSLFAGETQYF.

The chain uses TRBV6-5 and TRBJ2-3, with TRBD2 matching over 10 bases. There are 13 residues in the CDR3. Germline V gives CDR1 MNHEY, CDR2 SVGAGI. The CDR3 sequence is CATEREGADTQYF. The CDR3 coding sequence is TGTGCTACCGAGCGGGAGGGGGCAGATACGCAGTATTTT.

The genes are TRBV9 and TRBJ2-7, with no clear D. The germline V and J ends were trimmed by 3 bases and 0 bases, with 10 bases remaining between them. There are 14 residues in the CDR3. Germline CDR1 is SGDLS and CDR2 is YYNGEE. The CDR3 is CASSALRSSYEQYF. The CDR3 DNA is TGTGCCAGCAGCGCCCTAAGAAGCTCCTACGAGCAGTACTTC.

The CDR3 DNA reads TGTGCCACCTCGGACAGGGGAACCCTCTACGAGCAGTACTTC. This codes for CATSDRGTLYEQYF. The rearrangement uses TRBV10-3 and TRBJ2-7; 9 bases match TRBD1. The ends lost 10 bases at V and 3 bases at J; junction bases unmatched: 10. Germline V CDR1 and CDR2: ENHRY, SYGVKD. This CDR3 comprises 14 residues.

The chain carries TRBV2 and TRBJ2-2; weak D call: TRBD2 (6 bases). V was shortened by 8 bases and J by 8 bases, with 12 bases between the two germline ends. The CDR3 has 12 amino acids. Germline lookup yields CDR1 SNHLY and CDR2 FYNNEI. DNA for the CDR3: TGTGCCAGCTCAAAAGGAGGGGGGGAGCTGTTTTTT. Protein sequence: CASSKGGGELFF.

This sequence joins TRBV30 and TRBJ1-4; D possibly corresponds to TRBD1 (6 bases). Trimming took 7 bases from V and 8 from J, leaving 11 bases between them. The CDR3 length is 11 residues. Per germline, CDR1 GTSNPN and CDR2 SVGIG (reference sequence). The CDR3 sequence is CASGTPEKLFF. The CDR3 DNA follows: TGTGCCTCCGGGACACCAGAAAAACTGTTTTTT.

V usage is TRBV19 and J usage is TRBJ2-2; D gene uncertain. The length of the CDR3 is 16 residues. V shed 2 bases and J shed 1 base, with 11 bases lying between them. Germline V gives CDR1 LNHDA, CDR2 SQIVND (reference sequence). CDR3 sequence (DNA): TGTGCCAGTAGTATATTCGCTAGATTGAACACCGGGGAGCTGTTTTTT. Translation gives CASSIFARLNTGELFF.

This clone was seen only a few times. The chain uses TRBV19 and TRBJ1-6, with D perhaps matching TRBD1 (5 bases). The V gene lost 3 bases and the J gene lost 10 bases, with 19 bases spanning the gap. The CDR3 is 16 amino acids. The germline gives CDR1 LNHDA, CDR2 SQIVND (reference sequence). CDR3 protein: CASSISVAGSRSPLHF. For the CDR3, the DNA is TGTGCCAGTAGTATTTCGGTGGCAGGGTCTCGGTCACCCCTCCACTTT.

As DNA, the CDR3 is TGCAGCGTTGAAGATACCCCCCGGACAGGGGTCCTGGTGACCCAGTACTTC. It translates to CSVEDTPRTGVLVTQYF. This chain links TRBV29-1 with TRBJ2-5; 9 bases fit TRBD1. V was pared by 0 bases and J by 7 bases, with 15 bases of the junction left unmatched. Germline values: CDR1 SQVTM, CDR2 ANQGSEA. This CDR3 has 17 residues. Using reference TRBV29-1 and TRBJ2-5 for the parts outside the CDR3, the full variable domain is SAVISQKPSRDICQRGTSLTIQCQVDSQVTMMFWYRQQPGQSLTLIATANQGSEATYESGFVIDKFPISRPNLTFSTLTVSNMSPEDSSIYLCSVEDTPRTGVLVTQYFGPGTRLLVL.

The chain joins TRBV5-1 to TRBJ2-2; D might be TRBD2 (7 bases). V lost 1 base to trimming and J lost 1 base, with 14 bases between them. Per the germline V gene, CDR1 is SGHRS and CDR2 is YFSETQ. The CDR3 spans 17 residues. The CDR3 DNA is TGCGCCAGCAGCTTGCGGGGCGGGGGCCTGAACACCGGGGAGCTGTTTTTT. This gives the protein CASSLRGGGLNTGELFF.

The rearrangement uses TRBV5-1 and TRBJ2-5; a possible D gene is TRBD2 (5 bases). This CDR3 comprises 14 residues. Germline CDR1 SGHRS, CDR2 YFSETQ. V shed 0 bases and J shed 4 bases, with 10 bases lying between them. The CDR3 coding sequence is TGCGCCAGCAGCTTGGGGACTGACCGAGAGACCCAGTACTTC. This gives the protein CASSLGTDRETQYF.

The gene calls are TRBV6-5 and TRBJ1-2; D is undetermined. Germline loops: CDR1 MNHEY, CDR2 SVGAGI. Deletions cut 2 bases from V and 0 bases from J, with 10 bases between. The CDR3 is 15 amino acids. The CDR3 reads CASSYDENPNYGYTF. CDR3 nucleotide sequence: TGTGCCAGCAGTTACGATGAGAACCCTAACTATGGCTACACCTTC.

The chain is built from TRBV12-3 or TRBV12-4 and TRBJ1-2, with TRBD1 matching 8 bases. The CDR3 has 13 amino acids. V was pared by 6 bases and J by 7 bases, with 7 bases of the junction left unmatched. The CDR3: CASSWTGMGGYTF. Here the CDR3 DNA reads TGTGCCAGCAGCTGGACAGGGATGGGTGGCTACACCTTC.

V is TRBV5-5 and J is TRBJ1-5; TRBD1 is a possible D gene (6 bases). This CDR3 comprises 13 residues. V was shortened by 6 bases and J by 4 bases, with 11 bases between the two germline ends. CDR1 is SGHKS, CDR2 YYEKEE, per germline (reference sequence). For the CDR3, the DNA is TGTGCCAGCAACGGACAGCCTAATCAGCCCCAGCATTTT. Protein product: CASNGQPNQPQHF.

The V gene is TRBV25-1, the J gene TRBJ1-6, with 8 bases identical to TRBD1. CDR3 length: 15 residues. CDR1 MGHDK and CDR2 SYGVNS come from the germline V gene. J gave up 10 bases and V 6 bases, and 11 bases lay outside the gene matches. As DNA, the CDR3 is TGTGCCAGCAGCAATCAGGGGGCAACAAGATCACCCCTCCACTTT. Amino acids: CASSNQGATRSPLHF.

This clone is a singleton in its sample. The chain employs TRBV18 and TRBJ1-3; maybe TRBD1 (6 bases). V shed 3 bases and J shed 0 bases, with 9 bases lying between them. Per the germline V gene, CDR1 is KGHSH and CDR2 is LQKENI. CDR3 length: 15 amino acids. The chain's CDR3 is CASSPTGNSGNTIYF. The CDR3 DNA follows: TGTGCCAGCTCACCCACAGGGAACTCTGGAAACACCATATATTTT.

This clone was seen a few times. The chain links TRBV5-1 to TRBJ2-4, with 10 bases that match TRBD2. From germline, CDR1 is SGHRS and CDR2 YFSETQ. This CDR3 contains 17 residues. V dropped 4 bases and J dropped 7; count of bases not matched to a gene: 14. This CDR3 is CASSHIAGGQADNIQYF. DNA of the CDR3: TGCGCCAGCAGCCACATAGCGGGAGGCCAGGCGGATAACATTCAGTACTTC.